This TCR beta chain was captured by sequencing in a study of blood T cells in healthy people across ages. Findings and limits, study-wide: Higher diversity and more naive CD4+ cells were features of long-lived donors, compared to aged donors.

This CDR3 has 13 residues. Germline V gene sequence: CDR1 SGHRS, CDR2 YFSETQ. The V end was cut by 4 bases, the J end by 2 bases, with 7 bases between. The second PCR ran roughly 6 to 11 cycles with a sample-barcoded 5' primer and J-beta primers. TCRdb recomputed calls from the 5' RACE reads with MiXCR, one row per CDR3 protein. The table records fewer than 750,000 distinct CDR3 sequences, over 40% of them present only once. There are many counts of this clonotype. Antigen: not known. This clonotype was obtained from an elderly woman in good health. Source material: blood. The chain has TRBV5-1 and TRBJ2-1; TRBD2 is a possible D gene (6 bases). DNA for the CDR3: TGCGCCAGCAGCCGGGAGACCTACAATGAGCAGTTCTTC. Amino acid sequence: CASSRETYNEQFF.